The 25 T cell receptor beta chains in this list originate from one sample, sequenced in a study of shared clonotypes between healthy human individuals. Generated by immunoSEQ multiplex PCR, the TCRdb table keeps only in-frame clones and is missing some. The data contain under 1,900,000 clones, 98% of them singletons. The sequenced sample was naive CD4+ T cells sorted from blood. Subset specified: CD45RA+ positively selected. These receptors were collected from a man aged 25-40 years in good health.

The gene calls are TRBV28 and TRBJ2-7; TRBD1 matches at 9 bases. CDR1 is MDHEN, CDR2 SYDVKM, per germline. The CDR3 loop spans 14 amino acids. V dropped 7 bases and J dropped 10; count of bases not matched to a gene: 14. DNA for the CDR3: TGTGCCAGCACTCCGGGACAGGGTGGAGGTAGACAGTACTTC. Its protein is CASTPGQGGGRQYF. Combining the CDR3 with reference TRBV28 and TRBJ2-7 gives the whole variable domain DVKVTQSSRYLVKRTGEKVFLECVQDMDHENMFWYRQDPGLGLRLIYFSYDVKMKEKGDIPEGYSVSREKKERFSLILESASTNQTSMYLCASTPGQGGGRQYFGPGTRLTVT.

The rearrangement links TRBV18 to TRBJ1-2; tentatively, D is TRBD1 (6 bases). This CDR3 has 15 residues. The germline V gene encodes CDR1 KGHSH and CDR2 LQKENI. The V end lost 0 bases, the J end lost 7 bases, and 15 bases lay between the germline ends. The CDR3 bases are TGTGCCAGCTCACCACCGGGGGCAGGACGGGGTGGCTACACCTTC. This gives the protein CASSPPGAGRGGYTF.

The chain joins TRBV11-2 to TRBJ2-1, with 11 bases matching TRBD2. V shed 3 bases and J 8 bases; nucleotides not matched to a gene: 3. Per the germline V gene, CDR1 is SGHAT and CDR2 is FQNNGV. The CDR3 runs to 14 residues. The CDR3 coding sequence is TGTGCCAGCAGCTTGACTAGCGGGGTCCATGAGCAGTTCTTC. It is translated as CASSLTSGVHEQFF.

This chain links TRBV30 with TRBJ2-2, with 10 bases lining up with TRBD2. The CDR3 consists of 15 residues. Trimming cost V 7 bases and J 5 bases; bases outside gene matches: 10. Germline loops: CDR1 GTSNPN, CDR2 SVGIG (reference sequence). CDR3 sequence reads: CALTTGLAITGELFF. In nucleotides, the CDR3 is TGTGCCTTGACGACGGGACTAGCGATAACCGGGGAGCTGTTTTTT.

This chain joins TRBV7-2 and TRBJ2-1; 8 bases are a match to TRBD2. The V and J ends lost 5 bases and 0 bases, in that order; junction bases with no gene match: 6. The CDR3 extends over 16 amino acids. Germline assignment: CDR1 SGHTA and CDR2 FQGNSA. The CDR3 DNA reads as TGTGCCAGCAGCGTTAGAAGCGGGAGCTCCTACAATGAGCAGTTCTTC. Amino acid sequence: CASSVRSGSSYNEQFF.

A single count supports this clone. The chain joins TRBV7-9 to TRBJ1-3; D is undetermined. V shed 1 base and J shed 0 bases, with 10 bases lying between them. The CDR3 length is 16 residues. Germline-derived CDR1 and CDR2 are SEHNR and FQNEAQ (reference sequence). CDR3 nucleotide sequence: TGTGCCAGCAGCTTAGATGGCCTGATCTCTGGAAACACCATATATTTT. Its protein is CASSLDGLISGNTIYF.

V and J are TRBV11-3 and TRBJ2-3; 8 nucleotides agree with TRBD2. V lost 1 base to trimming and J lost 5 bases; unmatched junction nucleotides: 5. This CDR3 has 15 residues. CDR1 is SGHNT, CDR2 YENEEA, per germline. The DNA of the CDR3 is TGTGCCAGCAGCTTAGGCGGGAGGACCGAAGATACGCAGTATTTT. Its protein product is CASSLGGRTEDTQYF.

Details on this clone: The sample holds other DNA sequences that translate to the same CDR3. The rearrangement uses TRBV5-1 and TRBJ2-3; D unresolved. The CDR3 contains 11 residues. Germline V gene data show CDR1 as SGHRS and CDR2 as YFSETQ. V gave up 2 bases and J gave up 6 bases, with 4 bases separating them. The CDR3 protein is CASSLGDTQYF. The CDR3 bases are TGCGCCAGCAGCTTAGGGGATACGCAGTATTTT.

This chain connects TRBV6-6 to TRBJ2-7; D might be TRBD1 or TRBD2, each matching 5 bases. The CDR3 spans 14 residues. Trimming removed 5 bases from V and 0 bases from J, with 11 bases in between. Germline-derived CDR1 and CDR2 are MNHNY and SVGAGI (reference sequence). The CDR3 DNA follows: TGTGCCAGCAGTAGAGGGACGGCCTCCTACGAGCAGTACTTC. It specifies CASSRGTASYEQYF.

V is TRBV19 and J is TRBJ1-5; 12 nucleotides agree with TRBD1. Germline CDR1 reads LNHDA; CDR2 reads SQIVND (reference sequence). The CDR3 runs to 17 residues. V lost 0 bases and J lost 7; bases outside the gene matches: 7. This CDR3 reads CASSIDLGGTGGQPQHF. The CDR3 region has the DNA TGTGCCAGTAGTATAGATCTTGGGGGGACAGGGGGCCAGCCCCAGCATTTT. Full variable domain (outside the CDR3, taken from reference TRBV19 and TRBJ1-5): DGGITQSPKYLFRKEGQNVTLSCEQNLNHDAMYWYRQDPGQGLRLIYYSQIVNDFQKGDIAEGYSVSREKKESFPLTVTSAQKNPTAFYLCASSIDLGGTGGQPQHFGDGTRLSIL.

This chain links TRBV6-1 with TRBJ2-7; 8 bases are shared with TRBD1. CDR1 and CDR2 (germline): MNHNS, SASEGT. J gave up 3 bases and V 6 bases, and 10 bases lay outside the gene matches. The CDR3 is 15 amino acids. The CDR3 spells CASSGPHRGDYEQYF. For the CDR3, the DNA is TGTGCCAGCAGCGGACCCCACAGGGGGGACTACGAGCAGTACTTC.

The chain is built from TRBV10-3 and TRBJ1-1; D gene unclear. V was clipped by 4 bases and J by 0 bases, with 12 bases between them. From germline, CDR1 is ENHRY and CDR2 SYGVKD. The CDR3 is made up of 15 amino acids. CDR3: CAISVQNTVNTEAFF. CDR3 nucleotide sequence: TGTGCCATCAGTGTGCAGAACACAGTGAACACTGAAGCTTTCTTT.

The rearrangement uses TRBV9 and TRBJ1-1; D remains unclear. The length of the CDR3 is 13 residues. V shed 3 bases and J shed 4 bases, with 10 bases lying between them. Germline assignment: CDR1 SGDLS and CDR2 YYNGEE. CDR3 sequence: CASSATALTEAFF. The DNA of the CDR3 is TGTGCCAGCAGCGCCACAGCGCTCACTGAAGCTTTCTTT.

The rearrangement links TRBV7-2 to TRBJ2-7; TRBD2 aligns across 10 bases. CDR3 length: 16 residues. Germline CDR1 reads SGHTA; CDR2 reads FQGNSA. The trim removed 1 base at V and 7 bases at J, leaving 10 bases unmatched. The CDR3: CASSLEASGSLGEQYF. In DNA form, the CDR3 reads TGTGCCAGCAGCTTAGAAGCTAGCGGGAGCCTCGGAGAGCAGTACTTC.

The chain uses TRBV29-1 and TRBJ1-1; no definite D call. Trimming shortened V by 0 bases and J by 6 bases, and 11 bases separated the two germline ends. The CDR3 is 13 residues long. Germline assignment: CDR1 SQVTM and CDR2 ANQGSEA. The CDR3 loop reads CSVEDTGNSEAFF. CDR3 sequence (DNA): TGCAGCGTTGAAGATACCGGTAACTCTGAAGCTTTCTTT.

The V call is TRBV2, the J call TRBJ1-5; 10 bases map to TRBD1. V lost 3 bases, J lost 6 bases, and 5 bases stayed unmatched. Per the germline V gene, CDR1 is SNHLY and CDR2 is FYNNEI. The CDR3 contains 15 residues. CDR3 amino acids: CASSEGTGVGQPQHF. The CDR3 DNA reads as TGTGCCAGCAGTGAGGGGACAGGGGTGGGTCAGCCCCAGCATTTT.

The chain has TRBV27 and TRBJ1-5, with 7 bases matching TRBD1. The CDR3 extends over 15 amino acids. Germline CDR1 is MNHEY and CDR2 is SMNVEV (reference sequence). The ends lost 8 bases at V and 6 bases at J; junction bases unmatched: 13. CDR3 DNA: TGTGCCAGCTCCTCCCTGACAGGGTTGGGTCAGCCCCAGCATTTT. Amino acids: CASSSLTGLGQPQHF.

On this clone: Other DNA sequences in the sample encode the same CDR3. DNA for the CDR3: TGCAGTGCTACCCCCCAAGAGACCCAGTACTTC. This sequence encodes CSATPQETQYF. This sequence joins TRBV20-1 and TRBJ2-5; D uncertain. V lost 4 bases to trimming and J lost 1 base, with 4 bases between them. Germline lookup yields CDR1 DFQATT and CDR2 SNEGSKA (reference sequence). There are 11 residues in the CDR3.

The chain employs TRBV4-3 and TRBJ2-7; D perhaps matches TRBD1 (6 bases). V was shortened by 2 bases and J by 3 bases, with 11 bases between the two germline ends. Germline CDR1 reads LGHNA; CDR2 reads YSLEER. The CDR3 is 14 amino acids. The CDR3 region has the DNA TGCGCCAGCAGCCAACATACACAGGGCTACGAGCAGTACTTC. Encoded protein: CASSQHTQGYEQYF.

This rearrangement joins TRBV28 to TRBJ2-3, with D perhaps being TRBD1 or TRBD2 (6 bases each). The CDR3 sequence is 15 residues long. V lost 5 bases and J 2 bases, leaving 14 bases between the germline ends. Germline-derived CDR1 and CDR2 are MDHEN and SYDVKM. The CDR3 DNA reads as TGTGCCAGCAGTGGGACTCGGACAGCCACAGATACGCAGTATTTT. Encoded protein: CASSGTRTATDTQYF.

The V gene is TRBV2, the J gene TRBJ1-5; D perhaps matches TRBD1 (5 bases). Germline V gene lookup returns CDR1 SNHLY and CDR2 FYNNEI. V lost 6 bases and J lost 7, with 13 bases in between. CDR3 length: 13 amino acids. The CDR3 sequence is CASSRDGGQPQHF. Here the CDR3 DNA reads TGTGCCAGCAGCAGGGACGGGGGGCAGCCCCAGCATTTT.

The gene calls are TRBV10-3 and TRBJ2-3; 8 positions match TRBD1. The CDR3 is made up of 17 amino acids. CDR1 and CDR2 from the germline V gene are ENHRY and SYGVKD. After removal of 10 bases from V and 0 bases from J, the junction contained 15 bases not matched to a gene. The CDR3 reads CATQTPAGTGSTDTQYF. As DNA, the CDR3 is TGTGCCACCCAAACACCAGCCGGGACAGGTAGCACAGATACGCAGTATTTT.

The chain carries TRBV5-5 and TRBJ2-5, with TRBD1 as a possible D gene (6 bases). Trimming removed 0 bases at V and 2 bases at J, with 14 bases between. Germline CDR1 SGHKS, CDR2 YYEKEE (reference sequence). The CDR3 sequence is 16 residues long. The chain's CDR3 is CASSLAPGTLQETQYF. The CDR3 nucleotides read TGTGCCAGCAGCTTGGCCCCTGGGACATTACAAGAGACCCAGTACTTC.

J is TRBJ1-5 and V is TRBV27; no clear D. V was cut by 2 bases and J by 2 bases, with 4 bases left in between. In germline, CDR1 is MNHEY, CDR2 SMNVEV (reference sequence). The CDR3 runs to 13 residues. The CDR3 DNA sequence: TGTGCCAGCAGTTTAAATCGCAATCAGCCCCAGCATTTT. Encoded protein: CASSLNRNQPQHF.

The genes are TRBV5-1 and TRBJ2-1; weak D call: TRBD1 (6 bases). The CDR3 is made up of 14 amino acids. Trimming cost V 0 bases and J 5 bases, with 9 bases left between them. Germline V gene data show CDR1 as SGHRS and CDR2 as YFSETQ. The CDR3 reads CASSLGTANNEQFF. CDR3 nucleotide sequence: TGCGCCAGCAGCTTGGGGACAGCTAACAATGAGCAGTTCTTC. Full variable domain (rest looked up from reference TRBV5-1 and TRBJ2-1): KAGVTQTPRYLIKTRGQQVTLSCSPISGHRSVSWYQQTPGQGLQFLFEYFSETQRNKGNFPGRFSGRQFSNSRSEMNVSTLELGDSALYLCASSLGTANNEQFFGPGTRLTVL.